This entry is about one T cell receptor beta chain. Its antigen specificity is not known. No base-level quality is on record; no much larger clone is a single base apart. The data are from a study of CD8+ T cells in alopecia areata listed by TCRdb under 2018. For the study in its entirety: Treated patients were enrolled in an open-label pilot trial of oral tofacitinib at 5 to 10 mg twice daily for moderate-to-severe alopecia areata. Patients received tofacitinib for 6 to 18 months and were then followed off drug for 6 months to check for delayed response and recurrence. For the treated patients, the SALT score, which quantifies what percentage of scalp surface area is affected, served as the measure of disease severity. To study T cell clonal expansion in alopecia areata, the researchers applied high-throughput TCRbeta sequencing to both the C3H/HeJ mouse model and human patients. Scalp tissue and sorted CD4+ and CD8+ peripheral blood T cells from patchy and totalis/universalis alopecia areata patients and from healthy controls were covered by human TCRbeta sequencing. Patients on tofacitinib were biopsied at baseline and after 4 and 24 weeks of treatment, and several of the patients also had a later scalp biopsy. Scalp clonality was compared across normal scalp (n=4), patchy alopecia areata scalp (n=8), and alopecia totalis/universalis scalp (n=8). RNA came from the PAXgene miRNA kit for fixed scalp, the miRNeasy kit for PBMCs, and the RNeasy kit for mouse skin. TCRbeta CDR3 regions were amplified by immunoSEQ multiplex PCR with 35 Vbeta forward and 13 Jbeta reverse primers. Here is what the overall study found, with its caveats: Because the treated cohort was small and had just a single nonresponder, larger studies are needed to establish links between baseline CD8+ expansion and response. Higher clonality and more expanded CD8+ clones were observed in lesional scalp than in normal scalp, particularly in alopecia totalis/universalis, a finding suggestive of antigenic drive. Unlike mouse skin, which is dominated by gammadelta T cells, normal human skin has resident alphabeta T cells that are also sequenced, and this complicates analysis of the scalp TCR repertoire. Compared with mice, TCR sequences shared between patients were less clear, possibly partly because of HLA diversity across the patient population. During tofacitinib treatment, many expanded lesional clones remained in scalp and blood, and this persistence may partly explain relapse after treatment is stopped. Tofacitinib significantly decreased scalp clonality and the number of expanded CD8+ clones among the top 100 scalp clones.

The CDR3, from cysteine to phenylalanine, totals 16 residues. This entry keeps only the CDR3 DNA: 48 bases, framed from base 1. V loses 5 bases, J loses 3 bases, and the germline ends lie 19 bases apart. CDR1 and CDR2 (SQVTM, ANQGSEA) derive from the germline V gene. The library was generated by the immunoSEQ multiplex PCR assay. For TCR sequencing, RNA was extracted from every sample and reverse transcribed into cDNA to serve as template. SuperScript III was used to make first-strand cDNA, primed with a 2:1 mix of oligo-dT and random hexamers. A synthetic immune receptor repertoire was used to measure amplification bias, and any remaining bias was corrected computationally. The authors processed their data as follows. After raw reads were preprocessed to remove errors, the CDR3 was defined following IMGT conventions as running from the conserved cysteine to phenylalanine. Clonality was calculated as 1 minus Shannon entropy normalized by log2 of the number of productive unique TCRs. Scalp TCRbeta sequences were cross-referenced with sorted blood CD4 and CD8 repertoires so that the CD4 or CD8 identity of scalp clones could be inferred. Imported from immuneACCESS, the table was reduced by TCRdb to in-frame sequences with V and J called. These copies leave out some clones; in studies compared against another copy, an unresolved V gene accounts for under half, and the cause of the remainder is not known. V and J calls and clone size follow that table, whereas D and trimming were derived from the DNA. Across this sample there are more than 200,000 clones, with around three fifths seen only once. The ten largest make up around 3.9% of the sample.

In light of the paper, this sample's time point label describes: around 4 weeks on oral tofacitinib. This specimen's treatment or condition label, per the study, means: oral pan-JAK inhibitor, 5-10 mg twice daily. Lesional scalp punch biopsies and peripheral blood were collected from alopecia areata patients. PBMCs were separated by density centrifugation and stained for CD3, CD4 and CD8, after which CD4+ and CD8+ T cells were sorted on a FACSAria. The V and J segments used are TRBV29-1 and TRBJ2-2; the D gene cannot be resolved reliably. The sample here was CD4+ T cells sorted from blood, taken at week 4, from a patient treated with tofacitinib. The origin of this receptor is a human donor with alopecia areata. At the DNA level, the sequence is TGCAGCGTTCAGAAGGGCACCGAATCCTACACCGGGGAGCTGTTTTTT. This yields the protein CSVQKGTESYTGELFF.